The subject of this entry is one T cell receptor (beta chain). Its antigen is not known. The source of the sample is a study of shared clonotypes between healthy human individuals. Background on the study: Used for every donor were three CD4 naive, three CD4 memory, two CD8 naive and one CD8 memory plate. Study observations and caveats: Only blood was sampled; tissue repertoires likely differ.

Sorted-subset replicate PCR reactions contained approximately 190 ng DNA, corresponding to tens of thousands of T cell genomes. TCRdb's copy holds only in-frame clones and misses some; the assay was immunoSEQ multiplex PCR. The sample consists of about 2 million clones, roughly 94% of them appearing once. V gave up 2 bases and J gave up 6 bases, with 11 bases separating them. Germline V gene sequence: CDR1 MGHRA, CDR2 YSYEKL. There are 13 residues in the CDR3. The gene calls are TRBV4-1 and TRBJ2-7; D perhaps matches TRBD1 (6 bases). This receptor was identified in a man aged 18-30 years in good health. Sequenced input: naive CD4+ T cells sorted from blood. Subset here: CD45RA+ positively selected. The CDR3, as DNA: TGCGCCAGCAGCCAACTCTCAGGGGTCGAGCAGTACTTC. This translates into CASSQLSGVEQYF.